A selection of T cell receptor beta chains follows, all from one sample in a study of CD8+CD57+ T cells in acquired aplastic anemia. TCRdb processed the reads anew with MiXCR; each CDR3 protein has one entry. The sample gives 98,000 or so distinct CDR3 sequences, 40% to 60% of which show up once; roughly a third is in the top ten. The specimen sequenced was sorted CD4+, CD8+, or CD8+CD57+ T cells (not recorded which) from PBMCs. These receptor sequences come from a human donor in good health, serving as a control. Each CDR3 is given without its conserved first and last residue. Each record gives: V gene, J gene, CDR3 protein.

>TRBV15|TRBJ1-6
ATTLAGPISSPLH
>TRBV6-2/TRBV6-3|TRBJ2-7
ASSYGTGGSSEQY
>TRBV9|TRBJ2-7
ASSIRTGLSYEQY
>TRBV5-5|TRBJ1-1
ASTSSWGDTEAF
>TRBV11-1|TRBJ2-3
ASSFPGESTDTQY
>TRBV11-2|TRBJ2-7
ASSLDREGPH
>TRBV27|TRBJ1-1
ASSIGGHTEAF
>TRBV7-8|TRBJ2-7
ASSAGSGAYYEQY
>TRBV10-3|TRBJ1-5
AISEDGQGAQPQH
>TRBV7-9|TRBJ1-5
ASSAGDQPQH
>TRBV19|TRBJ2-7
ASSIGAGEQY
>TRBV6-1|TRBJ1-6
ASTQGQNSPLH
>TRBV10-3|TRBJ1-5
AISVDTPGPKNQPQH
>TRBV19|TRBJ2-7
ASSIGVAYEQY
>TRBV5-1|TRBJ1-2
ASSPGTGSHYGYT
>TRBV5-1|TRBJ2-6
ASSLAGVSGANVLT
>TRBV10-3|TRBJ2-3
AISDPGVTDTQY
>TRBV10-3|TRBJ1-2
AILRDRSNYGYT
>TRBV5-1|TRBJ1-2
ASSLYTLRTQTAPYCNYGYT
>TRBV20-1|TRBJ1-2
SAPTGTENYGYT
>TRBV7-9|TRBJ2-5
ASSLVETQY
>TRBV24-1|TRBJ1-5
ATSERTGFKEPQH
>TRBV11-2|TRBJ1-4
ASSPRGLTNEKLF
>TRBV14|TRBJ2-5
ASSQGLGSQETQY
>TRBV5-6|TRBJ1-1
ASSPLGNTEAF
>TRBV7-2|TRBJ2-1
ASRFGGGPYNEQF
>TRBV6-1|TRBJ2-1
ASSMNRGGEQF
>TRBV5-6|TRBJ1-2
ASSSGEGNYGYT
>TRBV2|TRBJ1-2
ASSPGGTTN
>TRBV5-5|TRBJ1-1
ASSLPTNTEAF
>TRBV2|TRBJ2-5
ASSEGGETQY
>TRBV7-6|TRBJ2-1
ASSLAIQGLNVEQF
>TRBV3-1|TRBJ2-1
ASSQGRGSTRSNEQF
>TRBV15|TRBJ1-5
ATSSRKGGQPQH
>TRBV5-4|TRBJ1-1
ASSFPPSNEAF
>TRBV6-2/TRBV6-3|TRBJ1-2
ACRPAWGLLGYT
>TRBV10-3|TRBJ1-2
AISVPFRVAIFLCANYGYT
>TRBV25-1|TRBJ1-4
ASSESSTATNEKLF
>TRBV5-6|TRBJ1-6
ASSLYQNNSPLH
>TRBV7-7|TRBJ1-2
ASSVGQGLYGYT
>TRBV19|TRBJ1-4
ASCRGQINEKLF
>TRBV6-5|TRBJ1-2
ASTLGAGGGYGYT
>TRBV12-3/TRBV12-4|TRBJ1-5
ASTYSNQPQH
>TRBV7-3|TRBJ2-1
ASSLNLAGGFNEQF
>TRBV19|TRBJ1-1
ASSMSHLNTEAF
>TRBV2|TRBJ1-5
ASSGGASQPQH
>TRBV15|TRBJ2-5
ATSRGKRSGGAQETQY
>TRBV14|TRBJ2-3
ASSQGSGSDTQY
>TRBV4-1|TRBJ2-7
ASSLSAGQGAGQY
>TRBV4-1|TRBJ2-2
ASSQESGTGDFGELF
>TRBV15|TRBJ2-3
ATSRVGLTDTQY